The clone carrying this TCR beta chain showed up just a few times. Its specificity is unknown. J was trimmed by 4 bases and V by 0 bases; bases with no gene match: 14. The germline V gene encodes CDR1 SGHDN and CDR2 FVKESK. The CDR3 runs 19 residues. The data originate from a study of human T cells and chemical hapten exposure. Study-wide background: TCR yield per sample varied, mainly due to pooled library volumes. Points from the study as a whole: TCRs above 1 in 1000 frequency stayed constant with DPC sensitization.

The library attached unique molecular identifiers to individual cDNA molecules. The authors' processing: Sample-level TCR yields exhibited a median of about 96,000, with a range of 23,224 to 690,600. TCRdb called the 5' RACE reads again in MiXCR, with one record for every CDR3 protein. It is TCRdb's table, rather than the study itself, that gives the V and J calls and clone size. The sample includes under 85,000 distinct CDR3 sequences, 7.7% of them seen just once. Blood, whole and unfractionated, served as the source for total RNA extraction. The source of this sequence is a male donor in good health. V usage is TRBV14 and J usage is TRBJ2-5; 10 bases line up with TRBD1. The CDR3 sequence: CASSQDWGSGQGKRETQYF. Here the CDR3 DNA reads TGTGCCAGCAGCCAAGATTGGGGCTCGGGACAGGGGAAAAGAGAGACCCAGTACTTC.